The TCR beta chain under discussion was sequenced for a study of CD8 T cells in ankylosing spondylitis. Findings and limits, study-wide: Matched ankylosing spondylitis synovial fluid reportedly contained a significantly enriched population of disease-linked clones.

From the 5' RACE reads, TCRdb called clonotypes with MiXCR, one entry per CDR3 protein. The table shows 250,000 to 300,000 distinct CDR3 sequences, with 15% to 20% occurring only once. Comments on this clonotype: What it recognizes is unknown.

The sequenced sample was blood, either unsorted or a sorted T cell fraction (not recorded which). This sequence originates from a male donor with ankylosing spondylitis or in good health (not recorded which).

The CDR3 DNA sequence: TGTGCCAGCAGTCAAGGTGCGGGAGTCGACGAGCAGTTCTTC. It codes for CASSQGAGVDEQFF. The chain employs TRBV13 and TRBJ2-1; 7 nucleotides match TRBD2. V lost 6 bases and J lost 10; bases outside the gene matches: 12. CDR3 length equals 14 residues. Germline V gene lookup returns CDR1 PRHDT and CDR2 FYEKMQ (reference sequence).